This is a list of T cell receptor beta chains from one sample in a study of T cell repertoires in cytomegalovirus infection. No antigen has been assigned to these receptors. A single record per CDR3 protein comes from TCRdb applying MiXCR to the reads. The sample has more than 85,000 distinct CDR3 sequences, about 30% seen once. The source material was CD8+ T cells from cultured PBMCs, sampled from culture after CMV antigen stimulation. The receptors were gathered from a human donor in good health (CMV status not recorded). Some clones in this sample may be carry-over from other donors' samples. Both conserved end residues are trimmed from each CDR3.

cdr3_aa | j_call | v_call
ASADYLGAPEQF | TRBJ2-1 | TRBV27
ASRPVVSTDTQY | TRBJ2-3 | TRBV5-1
ASSLGVPYEQY | TRBJ2-7 | TRBV7-6
SARAGPLSGANVLT | TRBJ2-6 | TRBV20-1
ASSYSPGFYEQY | TRBJ2-7 | TRBV6-2/TRBV6-3
ASSLGGSPLGEQY | TRBJ2-7 | TRBV12-3/TRBV12-4
ASSLASLEAF | TRBJ1-1 | TRBV7-6
ASSPLSYNEQF | TRBJ2-1 | TRBV5-4
ASSPLAGPSYNEQF | TRBJ2-1 | TRBV3-1
ASSKTSGGFYNEQF | TRBJ2-1 | TRBV7-9
ASSGDGYEQY | TRBJ2-7 | TRBV6-2/TRBV6-3
ASTPRLRGNTEAF | TRBJ1-1 | TRBV7-9
ASSPRQGETEAF | TRBJ1-1 | TRBV13
ASSWGLDGSQF | TRBJ2-1 | TRBV5-6
SARDREQSYYEQY | TRBJ2-7 | TRBV20-1
SARDLLGQQNTEAF | TRBJ1-1 | TRBV20-1
ASSQFGGTGSSNQPQH | TRBJ1-5 | TRBV7-2
ASSSSDGSLVKQY | TRBJ2-7 | TRBV7-9
ASMPGGSTYGYT | TRBJ1-2 | TRBV5-4
ASSPYRGSTEAF | TRBJ1-1 | TRBV9
ASSRVPGLAGVEQF | TRBJ2-1 | TRBV12-3/TRBV12-4
ASSYSLGYEQY | TRBJ2-7 | TRBV6-2/TRBV6-3
ASAGDNTGELF | TRBJ2-2 | TRBV7-6
SAREAGGHQPQH | TRBJ1-5 | TRBV20-1
ATSRGGADTQY | TRBJ2-3 | TRBV15
ASSLLQGKRTYEQY | TRBJ2-7 | TRBV27
ASSQERALTEAF | TRBJ1-1 | TRBV4-1
ASSVQLNTEAF | TRBJ1-1 | TRBV7-3
ASSSATGFETQY | TRBJ2-5 | TRBV5-4